The present T cell receptor (beta chain) was sequenced within a study of blood T cells in healthy people across ages. Study-wide results and caveats: The diversity estimates, figures obtained from one million T cells, were considered underestimates. Unsorted PBMC input precluded a conclusive naive versus antigen-experienced comparison.

Points on this clonotype: Its specificity is not known.

This CDR3 comprises 14 residues. Trimming took off 3 bases at V and 0 bases at J, with 7 bases between the two ends. Germline V lookup: CDR1 KGHDR, CDR2 SFDVKD. A sample-barcoded 5' primer and a J-beta primer mix were used in a second PCR of about 7 to 12 cycles. MiXCR was run by TCRdb on the 5' RACE reads, yielding one entry per CDR3 protein. The table includes around 1,000,000 distinct CDR3 sequences, under 30% detected once. This sample also belongs to another study, concerning T cells of mothers and their children. From that paper: A few healthy Caucasian mothers, along with their six children, were the donors. Related mother and child pairs showed slightly greater overlap (not significant) than unrelated pairs did.

The V call is TRBV24-1, the J call TRBJ1-1; D is undetermined. The sequenced material came from blood. This clonotype was sampled from a girl aged 2 to 9 in good health. CDR3 in DNA: TGTGCCACCAGTGATATCAGTATGAACACTGAAGCTTTCTTT. Its translation: CATSDISMNTEAFF.